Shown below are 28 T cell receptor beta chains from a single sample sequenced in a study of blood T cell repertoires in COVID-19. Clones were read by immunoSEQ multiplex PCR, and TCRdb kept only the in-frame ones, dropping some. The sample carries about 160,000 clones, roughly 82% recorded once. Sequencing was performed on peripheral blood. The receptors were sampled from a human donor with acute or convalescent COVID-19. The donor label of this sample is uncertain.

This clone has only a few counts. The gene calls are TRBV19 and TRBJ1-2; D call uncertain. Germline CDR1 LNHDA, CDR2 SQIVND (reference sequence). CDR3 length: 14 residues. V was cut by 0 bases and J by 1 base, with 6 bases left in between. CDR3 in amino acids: CASSIDLSNYGYTF. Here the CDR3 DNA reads TGTGCCAGTAGTATAGATCTGAGTAACTATGGCTACACCTTC.

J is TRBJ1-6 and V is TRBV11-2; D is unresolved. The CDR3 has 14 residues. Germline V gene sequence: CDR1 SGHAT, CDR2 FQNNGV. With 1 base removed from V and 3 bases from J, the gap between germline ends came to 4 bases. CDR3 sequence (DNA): TGTGCCAGCAGCTTAGGGCACTATAATTCACCCCTCCACTTT. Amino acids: CASSLGHYNSPLHF.

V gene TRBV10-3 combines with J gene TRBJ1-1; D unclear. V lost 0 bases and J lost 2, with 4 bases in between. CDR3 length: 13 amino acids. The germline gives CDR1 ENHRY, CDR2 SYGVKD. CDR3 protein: CAISESYNTEAFF. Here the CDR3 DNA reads TGTGCCATCAGTGAGTCGTATAACACTGAAGCTTTCTTT.

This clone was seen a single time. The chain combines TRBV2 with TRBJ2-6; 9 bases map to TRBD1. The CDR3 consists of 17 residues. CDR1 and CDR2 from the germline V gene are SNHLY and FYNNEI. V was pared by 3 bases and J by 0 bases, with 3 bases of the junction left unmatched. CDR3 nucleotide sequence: TGTGCCAGCAGTGAGGGACAGGGCTTCTCTGGGGCCAACGTCCTGACTTTC. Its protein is CASSEGQGFSGANVLTF.

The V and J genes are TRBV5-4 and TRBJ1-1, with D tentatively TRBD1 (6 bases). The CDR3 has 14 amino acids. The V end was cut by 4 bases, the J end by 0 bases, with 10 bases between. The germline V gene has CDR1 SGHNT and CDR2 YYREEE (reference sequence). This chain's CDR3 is CASSLYRVNTEAFF. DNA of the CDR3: TGTGCCAGCAGCCTATACAGGGTGAACACTGAAGCTTTCTTT.

The chain's CDR3 is CASSSTGANTEAFF. As DNA, the CDR3 is TGCGCCAGCAGCTCAACAGGGGCTAACACTGAAGCTTTCTTT. The chain uses TRBV5-1 and TRBJ1-1, with 7 bases fitting TRBD1. Germline V gene data show CDR1 as SGHRS and CDR2 as YFSETQ. Trimming cost V 3 bases and J 2 bases; bases outside gene matches: 4. This CDR3 is 14 amino acids long.

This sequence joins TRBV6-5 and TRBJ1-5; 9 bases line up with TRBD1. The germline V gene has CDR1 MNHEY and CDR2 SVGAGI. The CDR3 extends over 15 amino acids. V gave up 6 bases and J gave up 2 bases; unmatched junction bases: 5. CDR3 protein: CASRDGTGRNQPQHF. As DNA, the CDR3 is TGTGCCAGCAGGGATGGGACAGGGCGCAATCAGCCCCAGCATTTT.

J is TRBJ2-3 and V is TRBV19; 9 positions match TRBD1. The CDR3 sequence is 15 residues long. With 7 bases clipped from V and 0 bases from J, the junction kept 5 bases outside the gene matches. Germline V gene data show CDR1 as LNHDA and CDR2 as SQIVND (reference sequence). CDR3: CASTRGTGSTDTQYF. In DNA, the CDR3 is TGTGCCAGTACCCGCGGGACAGGGAGCACAGATACGCAGTATTTT.

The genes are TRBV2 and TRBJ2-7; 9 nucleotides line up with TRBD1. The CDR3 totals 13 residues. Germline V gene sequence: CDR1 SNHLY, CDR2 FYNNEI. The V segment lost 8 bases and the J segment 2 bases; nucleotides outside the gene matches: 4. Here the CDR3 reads CASWTGAPYEQYF. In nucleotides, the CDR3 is TGTGCCAGCTGGACAGGGGCCCCCTACGAGCAGTACTTC.

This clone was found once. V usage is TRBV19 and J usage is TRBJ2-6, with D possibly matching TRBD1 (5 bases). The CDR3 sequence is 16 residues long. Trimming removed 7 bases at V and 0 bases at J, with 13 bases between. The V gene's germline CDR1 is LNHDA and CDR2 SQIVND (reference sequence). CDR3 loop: CASTQGVNSGANVLTF. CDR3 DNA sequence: TGTGCCAGTACCCAAGGGGTCAACTCTGGGGCCAACGTCCTGACTTTC.

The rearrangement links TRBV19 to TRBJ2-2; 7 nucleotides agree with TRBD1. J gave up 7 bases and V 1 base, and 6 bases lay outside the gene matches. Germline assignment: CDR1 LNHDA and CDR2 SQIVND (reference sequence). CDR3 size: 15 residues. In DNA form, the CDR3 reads TGTGCCAGTAGTATAGGAAGTCAGGGGGTCGGGGAGCTGTTTTTT. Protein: CASSIGSQGVGELFF.

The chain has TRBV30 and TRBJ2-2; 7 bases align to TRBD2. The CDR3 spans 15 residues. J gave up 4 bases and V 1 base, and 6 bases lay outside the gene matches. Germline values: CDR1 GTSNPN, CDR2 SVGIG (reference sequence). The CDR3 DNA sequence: TGTGCCTGGAGTGGGCCGGGGGGTGTCACCGGGGAGCTGTTTTTT. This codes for CAWSGPGGVTGELFF.

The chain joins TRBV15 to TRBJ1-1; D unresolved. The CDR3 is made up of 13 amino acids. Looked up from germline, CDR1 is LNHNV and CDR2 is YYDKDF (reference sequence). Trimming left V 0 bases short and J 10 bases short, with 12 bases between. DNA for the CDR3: TGTGCCACCAGCAGAGATCCCGGGTATCCAGCTTTCTTT. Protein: CATSRDPGYPAFF. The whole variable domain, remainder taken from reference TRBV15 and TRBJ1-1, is DAMVIQNPRYQVTQFGKPVTLSCSQTLNHNVMYWYQQKSSQAPKLLFHYYDKDFNNEADTPDNFQSRRPNTSFCFLDIRSPGLGDTAMYLCATSRDPGYPAFFGQGTRLTVV.

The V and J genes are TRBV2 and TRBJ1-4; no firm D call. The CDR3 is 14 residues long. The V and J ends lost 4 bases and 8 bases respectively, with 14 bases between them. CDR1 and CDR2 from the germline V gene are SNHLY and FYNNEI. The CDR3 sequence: CASSAEGSREKLFF. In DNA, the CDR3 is TGTGCCAGCAGTGCAGAGGGTAGTAGGGAAAAACTGTTTTTT.

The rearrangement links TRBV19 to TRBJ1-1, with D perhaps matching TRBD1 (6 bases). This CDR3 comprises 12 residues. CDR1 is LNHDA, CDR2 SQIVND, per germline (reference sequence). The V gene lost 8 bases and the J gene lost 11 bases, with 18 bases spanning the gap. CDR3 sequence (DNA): TGTGCCAGTGGGGGCCTCTCAAAGTGGGCTTTCTTT. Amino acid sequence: CASGGLSKWAFF.

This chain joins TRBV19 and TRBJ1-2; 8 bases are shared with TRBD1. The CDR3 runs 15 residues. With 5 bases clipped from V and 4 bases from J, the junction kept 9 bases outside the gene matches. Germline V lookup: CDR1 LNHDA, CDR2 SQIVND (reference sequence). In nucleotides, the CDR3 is TGTGCCAGTAGTTCACGGGACAGGACCATCTATGGCTACACCTTC. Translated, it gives CASSSRDRTIYGYTF. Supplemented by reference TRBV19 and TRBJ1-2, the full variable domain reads DGGITQSPKYLFRKEGQNVTLSCEQNLNHDAMYWYRQDPGQGLRLIYYSQIVNDFQKGDIAEGYSVSREKKESFPLTVTSAQKNPTAFYLCASSSRDRTIYGYTFGSGTRLTVV.

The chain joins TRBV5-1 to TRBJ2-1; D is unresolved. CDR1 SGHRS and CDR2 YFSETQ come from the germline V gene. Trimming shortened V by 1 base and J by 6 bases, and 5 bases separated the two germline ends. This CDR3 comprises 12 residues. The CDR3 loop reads CASSLTFNEQFF. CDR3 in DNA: TGCGCCAGCAGCTTGACATTCAATGAGCAGTTCTTC.

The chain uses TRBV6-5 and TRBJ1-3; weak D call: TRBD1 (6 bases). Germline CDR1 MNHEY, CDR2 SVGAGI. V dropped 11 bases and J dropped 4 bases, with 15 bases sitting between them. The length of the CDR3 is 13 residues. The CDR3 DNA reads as TGTGCCTGGGGAGGGGGTAACGGAAACACCATATATTTT. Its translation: CAWGGGNGNTIYF.

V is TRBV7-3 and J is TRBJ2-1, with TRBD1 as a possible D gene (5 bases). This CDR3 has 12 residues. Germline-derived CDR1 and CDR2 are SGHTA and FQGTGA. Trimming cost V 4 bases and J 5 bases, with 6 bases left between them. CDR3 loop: CASSSGNNEQFF. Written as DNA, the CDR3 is TGTGCCAGCAGCTCAGGGAACAATGAGCAGTTCTTC.

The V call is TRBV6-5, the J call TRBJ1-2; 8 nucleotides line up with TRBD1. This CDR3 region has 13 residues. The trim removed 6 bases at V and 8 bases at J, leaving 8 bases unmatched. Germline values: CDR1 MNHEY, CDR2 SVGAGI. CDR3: CASSAGQGLGYTF. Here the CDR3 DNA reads TGTGCCAGCAGCGCCGGACAGGGCCTAGGCTACACCTTC.

The DNA of the CDR3 is TGTGCCAGCAGCCTAAACCCCCGGGGGGCGAACACCGGGGAGCTGTTTTTT. Translated, it gives CASSLNPRGANTGELFF. The chain has TRBV7-2 and TRBJ2-2; 7 bases fit TRBD2. This CDR3 spans 17 amino acids. The germline gives CDR1 SGHTA, CDR2 FQGNSA. The J segment lost 0 bases and the V segment lost 5 bases, leaving 9 bases of the junction unmatched. Looking up the rest from reference TRBV7-2 and TRBJ2-2 gives the full variable domain: GAGVSQSPSNKVTEKGKDVELRCDPISGHTALYWYRQSLGQGLEFLIYFQGNSAPDKSGLPSDRFSAERTGGSVSTLTIQRTQQEDSAVYLCASSLNPRGANTGELFFGEGSRLTVL.

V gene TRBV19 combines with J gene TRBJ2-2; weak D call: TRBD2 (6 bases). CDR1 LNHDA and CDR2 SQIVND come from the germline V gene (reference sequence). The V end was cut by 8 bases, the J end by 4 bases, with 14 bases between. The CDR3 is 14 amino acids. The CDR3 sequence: CASGGTGLTGELFF. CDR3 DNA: TGTGCCAGTGGAGGGACGGGGCTCACCGGGGAGCTGTTTTTT.

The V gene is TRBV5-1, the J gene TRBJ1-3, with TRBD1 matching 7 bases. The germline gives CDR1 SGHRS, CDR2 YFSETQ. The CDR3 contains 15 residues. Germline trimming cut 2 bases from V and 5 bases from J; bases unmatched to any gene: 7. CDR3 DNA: TGCGCCAGCAGCTTAGAGGGGGCGCCCAGAAACACCATATATTTT. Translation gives CASSLEGAPRNTIYF.

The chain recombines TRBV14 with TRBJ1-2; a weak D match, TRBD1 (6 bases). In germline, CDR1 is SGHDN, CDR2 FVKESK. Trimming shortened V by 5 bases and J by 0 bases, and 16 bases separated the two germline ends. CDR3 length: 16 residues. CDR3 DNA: TGTGCCAGCAGCGTCCAGGGGTTCAGCTCTAACTATGGCTACACCTTC. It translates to CASSVQGFSSNYGYTF.

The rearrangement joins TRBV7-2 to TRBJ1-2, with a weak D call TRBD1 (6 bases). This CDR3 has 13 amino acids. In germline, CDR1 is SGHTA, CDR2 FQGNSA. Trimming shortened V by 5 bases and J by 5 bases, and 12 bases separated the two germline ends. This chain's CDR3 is CASSPGGRYGYTF. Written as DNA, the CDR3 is TGTGCCAGCAGCCCCGGGGGGCGGTATGGCTACACCTTC.

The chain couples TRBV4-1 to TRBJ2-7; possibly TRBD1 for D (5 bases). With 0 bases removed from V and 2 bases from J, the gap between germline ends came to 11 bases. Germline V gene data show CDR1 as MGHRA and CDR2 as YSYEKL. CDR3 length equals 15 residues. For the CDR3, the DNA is TGCGCCAGCAGCCAAGATACCAGGGCCGCCTACGAGCAGTACTTC. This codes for CASSQDTRAAYEQYF.

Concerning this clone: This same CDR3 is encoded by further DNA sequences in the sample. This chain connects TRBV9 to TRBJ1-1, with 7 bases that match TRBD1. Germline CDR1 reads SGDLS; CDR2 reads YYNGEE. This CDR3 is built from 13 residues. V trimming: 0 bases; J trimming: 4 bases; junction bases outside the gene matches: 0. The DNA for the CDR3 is TGTGCCAGCAGCGTAGGGACAGGCACTGAAGCTTTCTTT. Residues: CASSVGTGTEAFF.

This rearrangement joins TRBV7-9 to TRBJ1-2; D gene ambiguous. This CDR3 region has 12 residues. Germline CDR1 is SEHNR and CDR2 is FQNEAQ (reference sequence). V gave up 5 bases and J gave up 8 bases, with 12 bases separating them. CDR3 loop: CASSPEGRGYTF. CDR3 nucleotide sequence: TGTGCCAGCAGCCCTGAGGGCAGGGGCTACACCTTC.